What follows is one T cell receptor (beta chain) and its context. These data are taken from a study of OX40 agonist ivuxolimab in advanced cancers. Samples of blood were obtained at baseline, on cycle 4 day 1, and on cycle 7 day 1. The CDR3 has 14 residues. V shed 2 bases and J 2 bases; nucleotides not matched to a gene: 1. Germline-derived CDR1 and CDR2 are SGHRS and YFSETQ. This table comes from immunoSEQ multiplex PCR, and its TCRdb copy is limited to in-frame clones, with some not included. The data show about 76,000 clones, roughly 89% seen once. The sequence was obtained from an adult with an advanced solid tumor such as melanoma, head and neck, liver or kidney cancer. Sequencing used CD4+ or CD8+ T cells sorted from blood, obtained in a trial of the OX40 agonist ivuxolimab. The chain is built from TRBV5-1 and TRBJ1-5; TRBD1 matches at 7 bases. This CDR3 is CASSFGQGNQPQHF. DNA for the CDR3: TGCGCCAGCAGCTTCGGACAGGGCAATCAGCCCCAGCATTTT.